This section outlines one TCR beta chain sequence together with its context. Its antigen is unknown. TCRdb reprocessed the 5' RACE reads via MiXCR and lists one record per CDR3 protein. The sample holds a few hundred thousand distinct CDR3 sequences, about a sixth seen once. V was pared by 0 bases and J by 4 bases, with 6 bases between. Germline-derived CDR1 and CDR2 are LGHNA and YNFKEQ. This CDR3 is 13 amino acids long. These data come from a study of T-cell memory formation after mild COVID-19. Study at large: Each donor largely had its own TCR clusters. Regarding the study as a whole: There was a balanced CD4/CD8 profile in clones contracting day 15 to 85, and later expanders leaned CD4+. Memory cells collected pre-infection included some clones that later responded, suggesting cross-reactive memory joined. Among contracting clones, CD4+ were mainly CM/EM and CD8+ enriched in EMRA.

This chain connects TRBV4-2 to TRBJ1-1; D uncertain. Specimen: PBMCs or a T cell subset sorted from them (not recorded which). This TCR came from a man aged 18-30 years who had mild COVID-19 (a few samples of this study predate the infection). Cell type and time point are not known. In nucleotides, the CDR3 is TGTGCCAGCAGCCAAGAGTGGAGCACTGAAGCTTTCTTT. This translates into CASSQEWSTEAFF.